This T cell receptor beta chain was captured in a study of cytomegalovirus exposure and HLA in healthy donors. Broader study findings: One variant, a missense change in DCLRE1C, was linked in a later analysis to TCR beta V- and J-gene trimming. In a later analysis, common viral pathogens appeared linked to several of the most significant clusters. TCR beta chains numbering approximately 150 were designated cytomegalovirus-associated.

Both 60 Vbeta primers and 13 Jbeta primers went into the PCR. TCRdb keeps only in-frame clones here, not all; method: immunoSEQ multiplex PCR. Among more than 90,000 clones, around 80% were seen once, and the ten largest hold 8% to 9%. With respect to this clone: Its antigen is undetermined.

Material: PBMCs. This sequence was found in a human donor in good health.

The chain's CDR3 is CASSPLGGPNYGYTF. The DNA for the CDR3 is TGTGCCAGCAGCCCGCTAGGGGGACCTAACTATGGCTACACCTTC. The genes are TRBV5-4 and TRBJ1-2, with D tentatively TRBD1 (6 bases). Per germline, CDR1 SGHNT and CDR2 YYREEE (reference sequence). This CDR3 has 15 amino acids. Trimming shortened V by 4 bases and J by 0 bases, and 13 bases separated the two germline ends.